A single sample is the source of the 18 T cell receptor beta chains below, sequenced in a study of naive and memory T cell subsets. The SP2 primer and nested alpha and beta constant region primers amplified ligated cDNA in four rounds. TCRdb reanalysed the 5' RACE reads using MiXCR and keeps one entry per CDR3 protein. Altogether more than 55,000 distinct CDR3 sequences are present, 7.6% being singletons, with the ten largest covering about 8.9%. TCR cDNA received a 3' ligated oligonucleotide that carried a UMI. These receptors were taken from a female donor in good health.

This clonotype came up many times. This CDR3 is CAWLNQGTTPPELFF. CDR3 DNA sequence: TGTGCCTGGTTGAATCAAGGGACCACTCCCCCGGAGCTGTTTTTT. The J gene is TRBJ2-2, the V gene TRBV30, with D perhaps assigned TRBD1 or TRBD2 (5 bases each). Germline V gene data show CDR1 as GTSNPN and CDR2 as SVGIG (reference sequence). The length of the CDR3 is 15 residues. The ends were cut back, 5 bases at V and 10 bases at J, with 23 bases in the middle.

This clonotype was found many times. The J gene is TRBJ1-6, the V gene TRBV5-4, with 7 bases aligning to TRBD1. V dropped 3 bases and J dropped 7; count of bases not matched to a gene: 4. The germline CDR1 and CDR2 sequences are SGHNT and YYREEE (reference sequence). CDR3 length: 14 amino acids. Written as DNA, the CDR3 is TGTGCCAGCAGCTCTCGGGACAGCAATTCACCCCTCCACTTT. This gives the protein CASSSRDSNSPLHF.

By share, this clonotype ranks as medium-sized (0.01 to 0.1%). The chain uses TRBV6-4 and TRBJ2-3; D unresolved. The CDR3 is 13 residues long. Germline V CDR1 and CDR2: MRHNA, SNTAGT. V was shortened by 6 bases and J by 3 bases, with 10 bases between the two germline ends. CDR3 sequence (DNA): TGTGCCAGCAGCGTCCAAGAGACAGATACGCAGTATTTT. This gives the protein CASSVQETDTQYF.

The table lists this clonotype with a few counts. J is TRBJ1-1 and V is TRBV12-3 or TRBV12-4; no definite D call. This CDR3 contains 14 residues. V dropped 3 bases and J dropped 1 base, with 9 bases sitting between them. This chain's CDR3 is CASSFWRENTEAFF. The DNA for the CDR3 is TGTGCCAGCAGTTTTTGGCGGGAGAACACTGAAGCTTTCTTT.

The chain has TRBV2 and TRBJ1-1; a weak D match, TRBD1 (5 bases). V lost 6 bases to trimming and J lost 8 bases, with 16 bases between them. In germline, CDR1 is SNHLY, CDR2 FYNNEI. The CDR3 contains 13 residues. CDR3 coding DNA: TGTGCCAGCAGCCCCCTCCCAGGACACGAAGCTTTCTTT. Amino acids: CASSPLPGHEAFF.

As for this clonotype: This may be a read error: a much more frequent sequence differs by one nucleotide. The V call is TRBV6-5, the J call TRBJ1-3; no definite D call. Germline lookup yields CDR1 MNHEY and CDR2 SVGAGI. CDR3 size: 17 residues. The CDR3 nucleotides are TGTGCCAGCAGTTACTCGGAGCAATTAAAGCCTGGAAACACCATGTATTTT. This encodes CASSYSEQLKPGNTMYF.

This clonotype showed up many times. The chain combines TRBV6-5 with TRBJ1-4; TRBD1 aligns across 7 bases. Germline CDR1 reads MNHEY; CDR2 reads SVGAGI. This CDR3 has 20 amino acids. The J segment lost 0 bases and the V segment lost 0 bases, leaving 13 bases of the junction unmatched. The DNA for the CDR3 is TGTGCCAGCAGTTACTCGGTGGACAGGTGGACCCCGGCAACTAATGAAAAACTGTTTTTT. Amino acid sequence: CASSYSVDRWTPATNEKLFF.

The chain uses TRBV2 and TRBJ2-3; 8 nucleotides match TRBD1. Germline V gene sequence: CDR1 SNHLY, CDR2 FYNNEI. V lost 6 bases to trimming and J lost 5 bases; unmatched junction nucleotides: 10. The CDR3 loop spans 15 amino acids. The CDR3 region is CASSPRDRSQDTQYF. In DNA form, the CDR3 reads TGTGCCAGCAGCCCCCGGGACAGGAGTCAAGATACGCAGTATTTT.

The chain links TRBV5-1 to TRBJ2-7; D is unclear. Trimming took 0 bases from V and 4 from J, leaving 11 bases between them. The CDR3 covers 14 residues. Germline CDR1 and CDR2: SGHRS and YFSETQ. DNA of the CDR3: TGCGCCAGCAGCTTGGTCGCGCAGGCTTACGAGCAGTACTTC. Amino acids: CASSLVAQAYEQYF. Supplemented by reference TRBV5-1 and TRBJ2-7, the full variable domain reads KAGVTQTPRYLIKTRGQQVTLSCSPISGHRSVSWYQQTPGQGLQFLFEYFSETQRNKGNFPGRFSGRQFSNSRSEMNVSTLELGDSALYLCASSLVAQAYEQYFGPGTRLTVT.

This clonotype was observed many times. This sequence joins TRBV29-1 and TRBJ1-5; possible D gene TRBD1, 5 bases. Germline V gene data show CDR1 as SQVTM and CDR2 as ANQGSEA. The CDR3 sequence is 16 residues long. Deletions cut 6 bases from V and 1 base from J, with 19 bases between. This CDR3 reads CSVKWGGERSNQPQHF. DNA of the CDR3: TGCAGCGTGAAATGGGGGGGGGAACGCAGCAATCAGCCCCAGCATTTT.

This clonotype was counted at least ten times. The J gene is TRBJ1-6, the V gene TRBV7-2; 8 bases are shared with TRBD1. The germline gives CDR1 SGHTA, CDR2 FQGNSA. V shed 3 bases and J 9 bases; nucleotides not matched to a gene: 4. There are 14 residues in the CDR3. The CDR3 sequence: CASSFIQGGSPLHF. In DNA, the CDR3 is TGTGCCAGCAGCTTCATACAGGGGGGTTCACCCCTCCACTTT.

This clonotype was seen at least ten times. The chain employs TRBV7-2 and TRBJ2-7, with TRBD1 matching 7 bases. The CDR3 runs to 14 residues. The V gene end was trimmed by 3 bases and the J gene end by 3 bases; junction bases not matched to a gene: 5. CDR1 SGHTA and CDR2 FQGNSA come from the germline V gene. Here the CDR3 DNA reads TGTGCCAGCAGCTTCCGGGACAGCGTCTACGAGCAGTACTTC. Translation: CASSFRDSVYEQYF. Drawing the rest from reference TRBV7-2 and TRBJ2-7, the complete variable domain is GAGVSQSPSNKVTEKGKDVELRCDPISGHTALYWYRQSLGQGLEFLIYFQGNSAPDKSGLPSDRFSAERTGGSVSTLTIQRTQQEDSAVYLCASSFRDSVYEQYFGPGTRLTVT.

V and J are TRBV7-2 and TRBJ1-6; TRBD1 might be the D (5 bases). V lost 4 bases and J lost 0, with 22 bases in between. Germline CDR1 is SGHTA and CDR2 is FQGNSA. The CDR3 is made up of 20 amino acids. CDR3 region: CASSSQGLGTWSSYNSPLHF. DNA of the CDR3: TGTGCCAGCAGCTCTCAGGGCCTTGGGACCTGGAGCTCCTATAATTCACCCCTCCACTTT.

This clonotype was detected only a few times. The gene calls are TRBV3-1 and TRBJ2-5; TRBD1 is a possible D gene (6 bases). Germline-derived CDR1 and CDR2 are LGHDT and YNNKEL (reference sequence). The germline V and J ends were trimmed by 1 base and 0 bases, with 9 bases remaining between them. This CDR3 spans 15 amino acids. Written as DNA, the CDR3 is TGTGCCAGCAGCCAAGTGGGACAAAACCAAGAGACCCAGTACTTC. Translating gives CASSQVGQNQETQYF.

The V gene is TRBV7-9, the J gene TRBJ1-1; possible D gene TRBD1, 5 bases. Trimming cost V 3 bases and J 7 bases, with 9 bases left between them. The CDR3 runs to 12 residues. Per germline, CDR1 SEHNR and CDR2 FQNEAQ (reference sequence). CDR3 in amino acids: CASSFGQVEAFF. The CDR3 DNA follows: TGTGCCAGCAGCTTCGGACAAGTTGAAGCTTTCTTT.

This clonotype came up a few times. This sequence joins TRBV5-1 and TRBJ1-2; no firm D call. CDR1 and CDR2 from the germline V gene are SGHRS and YFSETQ. Trimming shortened V by 2 bases and J by 3 bases, and 8 bases separated the two germline ends. The CDR3 sequence is 13 residues long. The CDR3 protein is CASSFSLHYGYTF. The CDR3 nucleotides are TGCGCCAGCAGCTTCAGCTTGCACTATGGCTACACCTTC.

On this clonotype: Sequence at one end of the junction differs from germline and may be a read error. The chain joins TRBV4-2 to TRBJ2-1; D gene unclear. Per germline, CDR1 LGHNA and CDR2 YNFKEQ. CDR3 length: 17 amino acids. CDR3 nucleotides: TGTGTCAGCAGCCAAGATCGGGCCAAACGCGTTAACAATGAGCAGTTCTTC. Translation gives CVSSQDRAKRVNNEQFF.

This clonotype was seen many times. The chain is built from TRBV18 and TRBJ2-1, with TRBD1 matching 7 bases. J was trimmed by 5 bases and V by 4 bases; bases with no gene match: 8. The CDR3 spans 15 residues. Germline V CDR1 and CDR2: KGHSH, LQKENI. This CDR3 reads CASSQGQASNNEQFF. CDR3 bases: TGTGCCAGCTCACAAGGACAGGCTAGTAACAATGAGCAGTTCTTC.